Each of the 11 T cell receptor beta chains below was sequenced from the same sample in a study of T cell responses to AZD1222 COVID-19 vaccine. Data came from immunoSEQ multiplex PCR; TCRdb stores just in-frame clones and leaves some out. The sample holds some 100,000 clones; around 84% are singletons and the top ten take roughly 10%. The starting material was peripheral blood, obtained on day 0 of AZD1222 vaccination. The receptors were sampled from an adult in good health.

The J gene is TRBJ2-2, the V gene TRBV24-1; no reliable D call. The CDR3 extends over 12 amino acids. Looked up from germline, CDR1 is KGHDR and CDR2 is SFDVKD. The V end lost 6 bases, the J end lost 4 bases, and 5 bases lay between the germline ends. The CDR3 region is CATSPPTGELFF. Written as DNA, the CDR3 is TGTGCCACCAGTCCTCCCACCGGGGAGCTGTTTTTT.

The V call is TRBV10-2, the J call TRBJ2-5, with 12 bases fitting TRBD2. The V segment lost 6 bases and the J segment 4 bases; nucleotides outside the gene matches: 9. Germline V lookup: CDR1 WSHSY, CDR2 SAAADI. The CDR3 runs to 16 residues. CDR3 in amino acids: CASRPSSGRAGETQYF. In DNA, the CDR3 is TGCGCCAGCAGACCTTCTAGCGGGAGGGCCGGAGAGACCCAGTACTTC.

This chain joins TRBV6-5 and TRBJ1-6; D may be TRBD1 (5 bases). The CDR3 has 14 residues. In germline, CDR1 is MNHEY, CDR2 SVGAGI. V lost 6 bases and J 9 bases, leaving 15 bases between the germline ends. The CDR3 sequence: CASRPTGASSPLHF. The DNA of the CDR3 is TGTGCCAGCAGACCTACAGGAGCAAGTTCACCCCTCCACTTT.

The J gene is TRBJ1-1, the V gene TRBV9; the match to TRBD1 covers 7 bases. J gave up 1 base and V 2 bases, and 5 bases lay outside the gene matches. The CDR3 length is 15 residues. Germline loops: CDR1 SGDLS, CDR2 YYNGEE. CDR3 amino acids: CASSVQQGRNTEAFF. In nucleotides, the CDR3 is TGTGCCAGCAGCGTCCAACAGGGGAGGAACACTGAAGCTTTCTTT.

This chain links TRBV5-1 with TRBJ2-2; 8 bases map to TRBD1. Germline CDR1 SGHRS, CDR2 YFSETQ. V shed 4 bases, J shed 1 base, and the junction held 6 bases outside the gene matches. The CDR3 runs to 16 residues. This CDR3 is CASSDRQGRNTGELFF. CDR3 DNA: TGCGCCAGCAGCGACAGACAGGGGCGGAACACCGGGGAGCTGTTTTTT.

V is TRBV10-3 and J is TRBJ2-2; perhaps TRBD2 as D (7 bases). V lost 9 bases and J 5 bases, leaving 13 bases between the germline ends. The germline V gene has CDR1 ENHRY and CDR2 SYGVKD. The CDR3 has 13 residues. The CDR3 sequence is CAIWGGLTGELFF. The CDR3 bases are TGTGCCATTTGGGGGGGCTTGACCGGGGAGCTGTTTTTT.

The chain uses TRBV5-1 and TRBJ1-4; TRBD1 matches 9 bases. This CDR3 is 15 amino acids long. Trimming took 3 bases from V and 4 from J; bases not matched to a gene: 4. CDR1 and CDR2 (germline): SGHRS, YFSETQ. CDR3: CASSWGDRDNEKLFF. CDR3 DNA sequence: TGCGCCAGCAGCTGGGGGGACAGGGATAATGAAAAACTGTTTTTT.

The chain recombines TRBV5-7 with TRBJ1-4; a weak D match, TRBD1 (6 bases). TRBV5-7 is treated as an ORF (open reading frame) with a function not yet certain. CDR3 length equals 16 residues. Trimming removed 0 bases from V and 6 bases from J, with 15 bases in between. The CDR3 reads CASSLAGGGLDEKLFF. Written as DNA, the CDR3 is TGTGCCAGCAGCTTGGCCGGGGGGGGCTTGGATGAAAAACTGTTTTTT.

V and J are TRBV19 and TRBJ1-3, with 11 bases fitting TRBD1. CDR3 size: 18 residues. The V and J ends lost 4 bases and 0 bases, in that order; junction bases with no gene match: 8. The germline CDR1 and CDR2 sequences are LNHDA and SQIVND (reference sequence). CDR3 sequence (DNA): TGTGCCAGTAGTAAGGGGACAGGGGGGCCCTTCTCTGGAAACACCATATATTTT. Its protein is CASSKGTGGPFSGNTIYF. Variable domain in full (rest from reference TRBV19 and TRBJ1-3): DGGITQSPKYLFRKEGQNVTLSCEQNLNHDAMYWYRQDPGQGLRLIYYSQIVNDFQKGDIAEGYSVSREKKESFPLTVTSAQKNPTAFYLCASSKGTGGPFSGNTIYFGEGSWLTVV.

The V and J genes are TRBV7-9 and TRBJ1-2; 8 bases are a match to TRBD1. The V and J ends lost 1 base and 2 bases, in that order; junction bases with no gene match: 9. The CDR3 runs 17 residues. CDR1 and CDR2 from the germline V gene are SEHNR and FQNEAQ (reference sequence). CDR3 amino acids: CASSLGMTGASNYGYTF. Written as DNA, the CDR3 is TGTGCCAGCAGCTTAGGAATGACAGGGGCTTCCAACTATGGCTACACCTTC.

The CDR3 region is CASSQDVGDSSGANVLTF. The CDR3 nucleotides read TGCGCCAGCAGCCAAGATGTAGGGGACAGCTCTGGGGCCAACGTCCTGACTTTC. The V call is TRBV4-1, the J call TRBJ2-6, with TRBD1 matching 7 bases. Germline V gene data show CDR1 as MGHRA and CDR2 as YSYEKL. The CDR3 contains 18 residues. V lost 0 bases, J lost 0 bases, and 5 bases stayed unmatched.